The source of this T cell receptor beta chain is a study of shared clonotypes between healthy human individuals. Germline CDR1 reads SNHLY; CDR2 reads FYNNEI. Trimming took 10 bases from V and 5 from J; bases not matched to a gene: 5. This CDR3 is built from 12 residues. Study conclusions and caveats: The study drew on few donors, limiting represented genetic and exposure-history diversity.

CD45RA+ naive and CD45RA-negative memory subsets were separated from CD4+ cells. With respect to this clone: Its antigen is as yet unknown.

Sorted subsets were amplified in replicate PCRs using 200 to 250 ng DNA, roughly 30,000 T cell genomes. Sequencing was performed with immunoSEQ multiplex PCR; in TCRdb, only in-frame clones are kept and a portion is missing. The table shows millions of clones, with roughly 96% occurring only once. The chain carries TRBV2 and TRBJ1-1; 9 bases line up with TRBD1. Specimen: naive CD4+ T cells sorted from blood. Stated subset: CD45RA+ positively selected. This receptor was taken from a man aged 18 to 29 in good health. The DNA of the CDR3 is TGTGCCACAGGGACAGGGCGGACTGAAGCTTTCTTT. As protein: CATGTGRTEAFF.